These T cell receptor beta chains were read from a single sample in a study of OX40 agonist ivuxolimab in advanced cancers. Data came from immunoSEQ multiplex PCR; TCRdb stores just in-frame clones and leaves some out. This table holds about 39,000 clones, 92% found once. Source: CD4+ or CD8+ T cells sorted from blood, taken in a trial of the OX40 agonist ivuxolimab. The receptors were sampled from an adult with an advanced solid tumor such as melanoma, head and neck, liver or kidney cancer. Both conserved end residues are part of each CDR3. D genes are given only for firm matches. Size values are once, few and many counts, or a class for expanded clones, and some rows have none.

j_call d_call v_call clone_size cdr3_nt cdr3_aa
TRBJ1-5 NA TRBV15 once TGTGCCACCAGCTTGGACAACTATAGCAATCAGCCCCAGCATTTT CATSLDNYSNQPQHF
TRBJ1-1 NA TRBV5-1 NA TGCGCCAGCAGCTGGGGTGGAGTAGGCAGTGAAGCTTTCTTT CASSWGGVGSEAFF
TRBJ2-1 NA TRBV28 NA TGTGCCAGCAGTCCTCAGGGGGGGAATGAGCAGTTCTTC CASSPQGGNEQFF
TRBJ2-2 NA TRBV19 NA TGTGCCAGTAGTAGACAGTACCCGGTCGGGGAGCTGTTTTTT CASSRQYPVGELFF
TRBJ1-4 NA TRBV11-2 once TGTGCCAGCAGGGAGACCGCCGGTCACTTTAATGAAAAACTGTTTTTT CASRETAGHFNEKLFF
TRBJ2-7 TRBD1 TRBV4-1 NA TGCGCCAGCACCTCAAGAGAGGGACAGGTGGACGAGCAGTACTTC CASTSREGQVDEQYF
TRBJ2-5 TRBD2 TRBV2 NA TGTGCCAGCAGTGATGTTGAGCGGGGCCCCGGGACCCAGTACTTC CASSDVERGPGTQYF
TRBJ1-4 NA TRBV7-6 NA TGTGCCAGCAGCTCATGGGGGGACGAAAAACTGTTTTTT CASSSWGDEKLFF
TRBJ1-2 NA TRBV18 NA TGTGCCAGCTCAGGCCGGGACGGCTATGGCTACACCTTC CASSGRDGYGYTF
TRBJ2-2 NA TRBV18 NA TGTGCCAGCCCCCGACCGGGAAACACCGGGGAGCTGTTTTTT CASPRPGNTGELFF
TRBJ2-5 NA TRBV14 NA TGTGCCAGCAGCCAGAGAGAGACCCAGTACTTC CASSQRETQYF
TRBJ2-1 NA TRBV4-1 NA TGCGCCAGCAGCCAAGATGGAGGTCATGAGCAGTTCTTC CASSQDGGHEQFF
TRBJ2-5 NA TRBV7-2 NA TGTGCCAGCAGCTTAGTCGTAGAAGAGACCCAGTACTTC CASSLVVEETQYF
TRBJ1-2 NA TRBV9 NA TGTGCCAGCAGCGTTAGTCAGGGGAACTATCGTGGCTACACCTTC CASSVSQGNYRGYTF
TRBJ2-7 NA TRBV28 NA TGTGCCAGCACCCCCCCGTTCCCCTACGAGCAGTACTTC CASTPPFPYEQYF
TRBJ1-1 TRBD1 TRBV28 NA TGTGCCAGCAGTTTAGCTACAGGGGGCCTACAGAACACTGAAGCTTTCTTT CASSLATGGLQNTEAFF
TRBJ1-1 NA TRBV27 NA TGTGCCAGCAGTCTCGGGGACCGGGCGGTAGCTTTCTTT CASSLGDRAVAFF
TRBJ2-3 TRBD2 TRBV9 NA TGTGCCAGCAGCGGACTAGCGGGAGAAGCAGATACGCAGTATTTT CASSGLAGEADTQYF
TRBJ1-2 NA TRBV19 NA TGTGCCAGTAGTATAGACAGGCGGGGAATGGAAGGCTACACCTTC CASSIDRRGMEGYTF
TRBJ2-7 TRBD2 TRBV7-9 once TGTGCCAGCAGCCCCAGTGATAGCGGGATCCACGAGCAGTACTTC CASSPSDSGIHEQYF
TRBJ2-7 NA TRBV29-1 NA TGCAGCGCGATGGGGGAGGAACCCTACGAGCAGTACTTC CSAMGEEPYEQYF
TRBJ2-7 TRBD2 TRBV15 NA TGTGCCACCAGCTTAGCGGGAGGTCAACTTCCCTACGAGCAGTACTTC CATSLAGGQLPYEQYF
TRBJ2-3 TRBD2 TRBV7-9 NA TGTGCCAGCAGTCACGGACTAGCGGGAGGCACAGATACGCAGTATTTT CASSHGLAGGTDTQYF
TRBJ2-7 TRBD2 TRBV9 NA TGTGCCAGCAGCGGGACTAGCGGGGGGGACGAGCAGTACTTC CASSGTSGGDEQYF
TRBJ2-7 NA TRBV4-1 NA TGCGCCAGCAGCCAAGATCAGTGGCAGGGGGAGGACGAGCAGTACTTC CASSQDQWQGEDEQYF
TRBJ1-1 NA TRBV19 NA TGTGCCAGTCCCGACAACCTGAACACTGAAGCTTTCTTT CASPDNLNTEAFF